The 32 T cell receptor beta chains below all came from one sample that was sequenced in a study of blood T cell repertoires in COVID-19. TCRdb's copy holds only in-frame clones and misses some; the assay was immunoSEQ multiplex PCR. The sample has some 66,000 clones; roughly 92% are singletons. The specimen sequenced was peripheral blood. These receptors were taken from a man between 65 and 85 years old with active COVID-19.

The V gene is TRBV3-1 (or the pseudogene TRBV3-2), the J gene TRBJ2-5; 8 bases map to TRBD2. The length of the CDR3 is 15 residues. Germline loops: CDR1 LGHDT, CDR2 YNNKEL (reference sequence). The J segment lost 3 bases and the V segment lost 1 base, leaving 4 bases of the junction unmatched. The CDR3 spells CASSQGVAGKETQYF. For the CDR3, the DNA is TGTGCCAGCAGCCAAGGGGTAGCGGGGAAAGAGACCCAGTACTTC.

For this clone: Sequence at one end of the junction differs from germline and may be a read error. V is TRBV7-7 and J is TRBJ2-2; D not resolved. There are 13 residues in the CDR3. CDR1 and CDR2 (germline): SSHAT, FNYEAQ (reference sequence). In DNA form, the CDR3 reads TGTGCTAGCAGCTTAAAGGCGGACGGGGAGCTGTTTTTT. It codes for CASSLKADGELFF.

The chain is built from TRBV5-4 and TRBJ2-2, with 9 bases lining up with TRBD2. Unmatched junction bases numbered 7, after V lost 5 bases and J lost 5 bases. Germline CDR1 and CDR2: SGHNT and YYREEE (reference sequence). This CDR3 is 15 amino acids long. CDR3 bases: TGTGCCAGCAGACGCGGGGGGGCCGGGACCGGGGAGCTGTTTTTT. This encodes CASRRGGAGTGELFF.

The rearrangement uses TRBV4-2 and TRBJ2-7; 7 bases align to TRBD2. The J segment lost 2 bases and the V segment lost 0 bases, leaving 7 bases of the junction unmatched. The germline V gene has CDR1 LGHNA and CDR2 YNFKEQ. CDR3 size: 16 residues. CDR3: CASSQDIGGGPYEQYV. In nucleotides, the CDR3 is TGTGCCAGCAGCCAAGATATTGGGGGGGGACCCTACGAGCAGTACGTC.

This clone was seen a single time. V and J are TRBV2 and TRBJ2-3; 7 nucleotides agree with TRBD1. The CDR3 loop spans 15 amino acids. The germline V gene encodes CDR1 SNHLY and CDR2 FYNNEI. Trimming at V came to 8 bases and at J to 0 bases, leaving 8 bases not matched to a gene. The CDR3 coding sequence is TGTGCCAGCTCCGGACAGGATCCTAGCACAGATACGCAGTATTTT. Translating it yields CASSGQDPSTDTQYF.

This clone was seen just once. This chain connects TRBV5-5 to TRBJ1-5, with D maybe TRBD1 (6 bases). CDR1 is SGHKS, CDR2 YYEKEE, per germline (reference sequence). The CDR3 sequence is 16 residues long. Trimming pared 0 bases from V and 1 base from J, leaving 11 bases between. The DNA for the CDR3 is TGTGCCAGCAGCTTGGAGGCAGGGGAAAGCAATCAGCCCCAGCATTTT. Translating gives CASSLEAGESNQPQHF.

The chain employs TRBV2 and TRBJ2-5, with TRBD2 identical over 7 bases. Germline values: CDR1 SNHLY, CDR2 FYNNEI. The trim removed 1 base at V and 2 bases at J, leaving 4 bases unmatched. This CDR3 is 15 amino acids long. DNA of the CDR3: TGTGCCAGCAGTGAAGGGACTAGTATACAAGAGACCCAGTACTTC. Residues: CASSEGTSIQETQYF. The full variable domain, completed using reference TRBV2 and TRBJ2-5, is EPEVTQTPSHQVTQMGQEVILRCVPISNHLYFYWYRQILGQKVEFLVSFYNNEISEKSEIFDDQFSVERPDGSNFTLKIRSTKLEDSAMYFCASSEGTSIQETQYFGPGTRLLVL.

The chain is built from TRBV20-1 and TRBJ2-2; 7 nucleotides align to TRBD1. J lost 4 bases, V lost 3 bases, and 5 bases had no gene match. CDR1 is DFQATT, CDR2 SNEGSKA, per germline (reference sequence). The CDR3 covers 14 residues. The CDR3 DNA is TGCAGTGCTAGTTACAGGGGAAGCACCGGGGAGCTGTTTTTT. Protein: CSASYRGSTGELFF.

V is TRBV18 and J is TRBJ2-1, with 11 bases identical to TRBD1. J was trimmed by 4 bases and V by 6 bases; bases with no gene match: 5. The CDR3 length is 15 residues. Germline V gene sequence: CDR1 KGHSH, CDR2 LQKENI. The CDR3 region is CASSPDRGPYNEQFF. The DNA of the CDR3 is TGTGCCAGCTCTCCGGACAGGGGGCCTTACAATGAGCAGTTCTTC.

This clone has just one count. V usage is TRBV28 and J usage is TRBJ1-1, with TRBD1 matching over 7 bases. Trimming took 7 bases from V and 11 from J; bases not matched to a gene: 22. The germline gives CDR1 MDHEN, CDR2 SYDVKM. The CDR3 totals 16 residues. The CDR3 spells CASIAPGGTALIGAFF. DNA of the CDR3: TGTGCCAGCATCGCACCGGGGGGGACAGCCTTAATCGGGGCTTTCTTT.

The gene calls are TRBV27 and TRBJ1-3, with 9 bases lining up with TRBD1. There are 17 residues in the CDR3. Germline V CDR1 and CDR2: MNHEY, SMNVEV (reference sequence). V dropped 2 bases and J dropped 3; count of bases not matched to a gene: 8. For the CDR3, the DNA is TGTGCCAGCAGTTTAAACGCGGGACAGGGCTTTGGAAACACCATATATTTT. Protein sequence: CASSLNAGQGFGNTIYF.

This clone appeared a single time. The chain has TRBV18 and TRBJ1-1; D is ambiguous. Germline V lookup: CDR1 KGHSH, CDR2 LQKENI. V was pared by 1 base and J by 6 bases, with 15 bases between. This CDR3 has 15 residues. The CDR3, as DNA: TGTGCCAGCTCACCACGGGAGGGTGTGGGGTCTGAAGCTTTCTTT. Protein: CASSPREGVGSEAFF.

This chain joins TRBV18 and TRBJ2-3; TRBD1 matches at 8 bases. CDR1 is KGHSH and CDR2 is LQKENI in the germline V gene. CDR3 length equals 13 residues. Trimming removed 8 bases from V and 5 bases from J; junction bases left unmatched: 6. The CDR3 nucleotides are TGTGCCAGCCCCGGACAGGGTAGAGATACGCAGTATTTT. This gives the protein CASPGQGRDTQYF.

As DNA, the CDR3 is TGTGCCAGCAGCCCGGACAGGGTCAACTACAATGAGCAGTTCTTC. It translates to CASSPDRVNYNEQFF. V gene TRBV4-2 combines with J gene TRBJ2-1; 8 bases align to TRBD1. CDR3 length equals 15 residues. After removal of 4 bases from V and 3 bases from J, the junction contained 5 bases not matched to a gene. Germline V gene sequence: CDR1 LGHNA, CDR2 YNFKEQ.

V and J are TRBV6-1 and TRBJ2-3; D might be TRBD1 (6 bases). Deletions cut 0 bases from V and 2 bases from J, with 15 bases between. This CDR3 region has 17 residues. CDR1 and CDR2 (germline): MNHNS, SASEGT. DNA for the CDR3: TGTGCCAGCAGTGAAGCAATAAGGGCAGGGGCCACAGATACGCAGTATTTT. This sequence encodes CASSEAIRAGATDTQYF.

The V gene is TRBV19, the J gene TRBJ2-7; D gene unclear. This CDR3 comprises 14 residues. CDR1 and CDR2 from the germline V gene are LNHDA and SQIVND (reference sequence). The V and J ends lost 4 bases and 5 bases respectively, with 15 bases between them. CDR3 loop: CASSRALKAHEQYF. The CDR3, as DNA: TGTGCCAGTAGTAGGGCCCTAAAAGCCCACGAGCAGTACTTC.

This clone was detected only a few times. The rearrangement joins TRBV9 to TRBJ2-7; the D gene is possibly TRBD1 (6 bases). CDR1 and CDR2 (germline): SGDLS, YYNGEE. The CDR3 has 15 amino acids. V dropped 3 bases and J dropped 3 bases, with 16 bases sitting between them. In nucleotides, the CDR3 is TGTGCCAGCAGCGCGATGACAGGCAGAAACTACGAGCAGTACTTC. It encodes CASSAMTGRNYEQYF.

The rearrangement links TRBV5-6 to TRBJ1-6; possible D gene TRBD1, 6 bases. Germline V gene sequence: CDR1 SGHDT, CDR2 YYEEEE. The CDR3 length is 15 residues. With 1 base removed from V and 10 bases from J, the gap between germline ends came to 15 bases. The CDR3 sequence: CASSLWGGSYSPLHF. The CDR3 nucleotides read TGTGCCAGCAGCTTGTGGGGGGGCTCATACTCACCCCTCCACTTT.

This chain connects TRBV7-9 to TRBJ2-4; 13 bases agree with TRBD2. The junction had 5 bases not matched to a gene; V was cut back by 2 bases and J by 4 bases. The CDR3 runs 17 residues. Germline V CDR1 and CDR2: SEHNR, FQNEAQ (reference sequence). CDR3 coding DNA: TGTGCCAGCAGCTTACGCATGACTAGCGGGGGGAAAAACATTCAGTACTTC. Amino acid sequence: CASSLRMTSGGKNIQYF.

CDR3 bases: TGTGCCAGCAGCTTAATCGGCAGACAGGACCTAAATGAAGCTTTCTTT. Its protein is CASSLIGRQDLNEAFF. The V gene is TRBV7-9, the J gene TRBJ1-1; D may be TRBD1 (6 bases). V shed 2 bases and J shed 7 bases, with 20 bases lying between them. Germline CDR1 reads SEHNR; CDR2 reads FQNEAQ (reference sequence). CDR3 length: 16 amino acids.

This clone was recorded once. The CDR3 DNA sequence: TGTGCCAGCGGATTACAGGGGGCAACTTTCTTT. This sequence encodes CASGLQGATFF. The V gene is TRBV28, the J gene TRBJ1-1; 9 bases line up with TRBD1. CDR3 size: 11 residues. Germline CDR1 is MDHEN and CDR2 is SYDVKM. The ends lost 8 bases at V and 12 bases at J; junction bases unmatched: 7.

This chain uses TRBV5-5 with TRBJ2-7; D may be TRBD2 (6 bases). Germline assignment: CDR1 SGHKS and CDR2 YYEKEE (reference sequence). The CDR3 has 14 residues. Trimming took 1 base from V and 2 from J, leaving 10 bases between them. This chain's CDR3 is CASSLLGGTYEQYF. The CDR3, as DNA: TGTGCCAGCAGCTTGTTGGGGGGAACCTACGAGCAGTACTTC.

This chain uses TRBV21-1 with TRBJ2-3; the D call of TRBD2 is as the table states it, not checked on the DNA. TRBV21-1 is reported as a pseudogene. The CDR3 extends over 17 amino acids. This CDR3 reads CASRGLADRASTDTQYF. The CDR3 region has the DNA TGTGCCAGCAGGGGACTAGCGGACCGTGCTAGCACAGATACGCAGTATTTT.

V usage is TRBV27 and J usage is TRBJ1-2; TRBD1 aligns across 8 bases. J lost 3 bases, V lost 5 bases, and 2 bases had no gene match. This CDR3 has 13 residues. CDR1 MNHEY and CDR2 SMNVEV come from the germline V gene (reference sequence). The CDR3 here is CASSPDRDYGYTF. The CDR3 DNA is TGTGCCAGCAGTCCGGACAGGGACTATGGCTACACCTTC.

The V call is TRBV6-5, the J call TRBJ2-7; possible D gene TRBD1, 5 bases. Trimming cost V 7 bases and J 2 bases, with 12 bases left between them. CDR3 length equals 13 residues. Germline V gives CDR1 MNHEY, CDR2 SVGAGI. The CDR3 loop reads CASTGDSTYEQYV. DNA of the CDR3: TGTGCCAGCACGGGCGACAGTACCTACGAGCAGTACGTC.

V usage is TRBV24-1 and J usage is TRBJ2-6; 7 bases are a match to TRBD1. In germline, CDR1 is KGHDR, CDR2 SFDVKD. The trim removed 4 bases at V and 3 bases at J, leaving 11 bases unmatched. This CDR3 comprises 18 residues. CDR3 region: CATSDSGQVFGGANVLTF. Written as DNA, the CDR3 is TGTGCCACCAGTGACTCAGGACAGGTTTTTGGTGGGGCCAACGTCCTGACTTTC.

This rearrangement joins TRBV9 to TRBJ2-2; TRBD2 aligns across 10 bases. The germline V gene has CDR1 SGDLS and CDR2 YYNGEE. The CDR3 runs 14 residues. J was trimmed by 6 bases and V by 4 bases; bases with no gene match: 3. CDR3 loop: CASSPLAGAGELFF. For the CDR3, the DNA is TGTGCCAGCAGCCCCCTAGCGGGGGCCGGGGAGCTGTTTTTT.

The chain carries TRBV4-1 and TRBJ2-1, with 8 bases fitting TRBD1. The V gene end was trimmed by 4 bases and the J gene end by 3 bases; junction bases not matched to a gene: 8. Germline CDR1 reads MGHRA; CDR2 reads YSYEKL. This CDR3 is built from 16 residues. This CDR3 is CASSRTGTGYYNEQFF. In nucleotides, the CDR3 is TGCGCCAGCAGCCGAACCGGGACAGGATACTACAATGAGCAGTTCTTC.

The genes are TRBV5-1 and TRBJ1-4; tentative D call: TRBD1 (6 bases). V was trimmed by 7 bases and J by 3 bases, leaving 13 bases between them. This CDR3 region has 14 residues. The germline V gene encodes CDR1 SGHRS and CDR2 YFSETQ. This CDR3 reads CASCYSGANEKLFF. DNA of the CDR3: TGCGCCAGCTGTTATTCAGGGGCTAATGAAAAACTGTTTTTT.

This chain joins TRBV15 and TRBJ2-4; D might be TRBD2 (6 bases). The V end was cut by 6 bases, the J end by 8 bases, with 11 bases between. The V gene's germline CDR1 is LNHNV and CDR2 YYDKDF (reference sequence). The length of the CDR3 is 12 residues. The CDR3 sequence is CATRGGSDIQYF. The DNA for the CDR3 is TGTGCCACCAGGGGGGGATCGGACATTCAGTACTTC.

This chain joins TRBV19 and TRBJ2-3; TRBD2 aligns across 10 bases. The CDR3 runs 15 residues. The V and J ends lost 6 bases and 2 bases, in that order; junction bases with no gene match: 5. The germline CDR1 and CDR2 sequences are LNHDA and SQIVND (reference sequence). The CDR3: CASRAAGGNTDTQYF. Written as DNA, the CDR3 is TGTGCCAGTAGGGCAGCGGGGGGGAACACAGATACGCAGTATTTT.

This rearrangement joins TRBV11-1 to TRBJ2-3, with a possible D match to TRBD2 (5 bases). Germline CDR1 and CDR2: SGHAT and FQDESV (reference sequence). CDR3 length: 14 residues. Trimming removed 3 bases from V and 5 bases from J, with 12 bases in between. The CDR3 spells CASSFLQGGDTQYF. The CDR3 nucleotides are TGTGCCAGCAGCTTCTTACAAGGAGGAGATACGCAGTATTTT.